This passage covers 8 T cell receptor beta chains from one sample sequenced in a study of T cells in Graves' hyperthyroidism and ophthalmopathy. It was RNA transcripts that yielded the amplified TCR beta CDR3 regions. HTBI primers drove first-round RT-PCR of the TCR CDR3. In TCRdb, the multiplex PCR reads were re-called with MiXCR into one record per CDR3 protein. The sample holds under 400,000 distinct CDR3 sequences, 13% to 15% seen once. Material: blood. The receptors shown here come from an older woman with Graves' ophthalmopathy.

This clonotype appeared many times. The V gene is TRBV20-1, the J gene TRBJ2-7; TRBD1 aligns across 10 bases. This CDR3 spans 13 amino acids. V dropped 2 bases and J dropped 6; count of bases not matched to a gene: 4. Germline CDR1 DFQATT, CDR2 SNEGSKA (reference sequence). CDR3: CSARLTGGSEQYF. In nucleotides, the CDR3 is TGCAGTGCTAGACTGACAGGGGGCTCCGAGCAGTACTTC.

This clonotype was detected many times. This chain links TRBV12-3 or TRBV12-4 with TRBJ2-1, with no clear D. The CDR3 is 14 amino acids. Trimming pared 3 bases from V and 5 bases from J, leaving 11 bases between. CDR3 coding DNA: TGTGCCAGCAGTTTCGGCCGGCTCAACAATGAGCAGTTCTTC. Its translation is CASSFGRLNNEQFF.

On this clonotype: This may come from a read error, since a much larger clone is one base off. The chain uses TRBV12-3 or TRBV12-4 and TRBJ2-3; possible D gene TRBD2, 5 bases. This CDR3 region has 14 residues. Trimming shortened V by 10 bases and J by 4 bases, and 18 bases separated the two germline ends. CDR3 DNA: TGTGCCAACAGCGTTACTAGGTCGGCAGATACGCAGTATTTT. Its protein is CANSVTRSADTQYF.

This clonotype was detected many times. The chain links TRBV7-2 to TRBJ2-2; TRBD2 might be the D (6 bases). V lost 5 bases to trimming and J lost 1 base, with 11 bases between them. The CDR3 covers 15 residues. Looked up from germline, CDR1 is SGHTA and CDR2 is FQGNSA. The CDR3 DNA follows: TGTGCCAGCAGCCTCCGCGGGGTGAACACCGGGGAGCTGTTTTTT. It encodes CASSLRGVNTGELFF.

In this sample, this clonotype turned up a few times. The V and J genes are TRBV4-2 and TRBJ1-1, with a tentative D call TRBD1 (5 bases). Germline lookup yields CDR1 LGHNA and CDR2 YNFKEQ. V lost 1 base to trimming and J lost 1 base, with 10 bases between them. This CDR3 has 15 residues. Here the CDR3 DNA reads TGTGCCAGCAGCCAAGGACCGGGGCCGAACACTGAAGCTTTCTTT. Translating it yields CASSQGPGPNTEAFF.

This clonotype has ten or more counts. The chain recombines TRBV2 with TRBJ2-7; no reliable D call. Germline lookup yields CDR1 SNHLY and CDR2 FYNNEI. The CDR3 covers 12 residues. V lost 6 bases, J lost 2 bases, and 8 bases lay in between. The CDR3 region has the DNA TGTGCCAGCAGATGGAGCCCCTACGAGCAGTACTTC. As protein: CASRWSPYEQYF.

In its sample, this clonotype was seen many times. This rearrangement joins TRBV20-1 to TRBJ2-3, with 9 nucleotides matching TRBD2. J gave up 0 bases and V 4 bases, and 2 bases lay outside the gene matches. The CDR3 is made up of 14 amino acids. Germline lookup yields CDR1 DFQATT and CDR2 SNEGSKA (reference sequence). CDR3 bases: TGCAGTGCTACCAGCGGGAGGAGCACAGATACGCAGTATTTT. This translates into CSATSGRSTDTQYF.

This clonotype was detected a few times. The chain combines TRBV7-2 with TRBJ1-3, with D unresolved. The V and J ends lost 0 bases and 0 bases respectively, with 9 bases between them. The length of the CDR3 is 16 residues. Germline V CDR1 and CDR2: SGHTA, FQGNSA. Here the CDR3 reads CASSLAATSSGNTIYF. The CDR3 coding sequence is TGTGCCAGCAGCTTAGCCGCCACCAGCTCTGGAAACACCATATATTTT.